This entry describes one TCR beta chain. Its antigen is not yet known. Base qualities are not provided; no much larger clone lies one nucleotide away. CD8 naive samples were obtained by positive selection for CCR7 among CD45RO-negative cells, yielding a CD45RA+CCR7+ population from which TemRA cells were excluded. Healthy HIV-negative adults with no recently reported acute infections or vaccinations were included as donors. Every donor was a Caucasian adult residing in Nashville, Tennessee, USA. After blood collection by leukapheresis, PBMCs were isolated using Ficoll-Histopaque density gradient centrifugation and then cryopreserved in the vapor phase of liquid nitrogen. Analytical flow cytometry was used to check the purity and quantity of every magnetically sorted T cell population. Each sorted fraction had its genomic DNA isolated and then quantified by UV absorbance on a Nanodrop 2000c. V loses 4 bases, J loses 8 bases, and the germline ends lie 12 bases apart. The CDR3 covers 13 residues, taking in both the cysteine and the phenylalanine. The retained sequence is limited to the CDR3, 39 bases, with the frame set at the first base. CDR1 and CDR2 are drawn from the germline V gene: SGHDT, YYEEEE.

Using the deep immunoSEQ assay, TCR CDR3 regions were amplified from genomic DNA by multiplex PCR. For each cell subset, the extracted genomic DNA was distributed evenly across all wells of several immunoSEQ 96-well plates, and each plate served as one replicate. Each replicate PCR for sorted subsets received around 210 ng genomic DNA, equal to tens of thousands of T cell genomes. The purified libraries were quantified using a Qubit 3.0 fluorometer, sized with a Bioanalyzer 2100, and then quantified again using the KAPA Library Quantification kit. Each immunoSEQ 96-well plate was sequenced on its own single-read 150-cycle Illumina NextSeq 550 flow cell. Processing in the source paper ran as follows. Because the immunoSEQ output held only junctional sequences and lacked quality scores, the filtering could not match the filtering applied to full-length reads. Sequences were annotated with PyIR, a Python wrapper for IgBLAST v1.9, and V/J genes and CDR3 were assigned using IMGT germline references. Reads were removed for weak V/J assignments (E-value above 1e-6), missing CDR3, stop codons, out-of-frame junctions, or ambiguous translated residues. A V3J clonotype was defined by an identical inferred V gene, J gene, and CDR3 amino acid sequence. Percentage overlap between repertoires was calculated by dividing the number of shared unique clonotypes by the size of the smaller repertoire. RTK rarefaction, the Chao1 estimator, and Recon v2.1 estimates of unobserved clonotypes were used to assess repertoire richness. OLGA was used to compute generation probabilities for all TCRbeta clonotypes that the gDNA method yielded from a handful of donors. Entries here come from immuneACCESS through TCRdb and include only in-frame sequences with V and J called. Some clones fail to appear in such tables; in the studies checked, an unresolved V gene covers under half of the shortfall, and the cause of the remainder is unknown. V and J calls plus clone size are reproduced from that table; the DNA served to infer D and trimming. This sample is represented by about 600,000 clones; 98% of them were singletons. 0.25% to 0.35% of the sample is in the top ten clones.

The sample originates from a study of shared clonotypes between healthy human individuals (dated by TCRdb to the early 2020s). For context, the study as a whole: Three men and a couple of women, aged 18 to 49 years, made up the cohort. Each donor's leukapheresis produced roughly between roughly 0.85 and 10 billion PBMCs. Blood TCR repertoires of a handful of healthy adults were deeply sequenced to estimate repertoire size and the extent of clonotype sharing between individuals. To increase sequencing depth and limit assay-specific biases, TCR repertoire library preparation and sequencing were carried out by different laboratories using diverse techniques. For each donor, three plates each were used for CD4 naive and CD4 memory, two plates were used for CD8 naive, and one plate was used for CD8 memory.

Findings and caveats that apply to the study as a whole: Compared with non-shared clonotypes, clonotypes shared by all four sorted-subset donors had higher generation probabilities. Rarefaction of sorted-subset datasets indicated incomplete sequencing despite the large sequencing depth. The genetic and exposure-history diversity represented was limited by the small number of donors. Sampling was limited to blood, and TCR repertoires in tissue likely differ from TCR repertoires in blood. Across four donors, approximately 5% of naive CD4, 3% to 3.5% of naive CD8, 2.3% of memory CD4, and approximately 0.42% of memory CD8 clonotypes were shared. Naive subsets generally had larger estimated clonotype richness than memory subsets did. Based on pairwise subsampling, the degree of clonotype sharing among donors was expected to be affected by sequencing depth.

The clonotype was recovered from a man aged 25-45 years in good health. The sample taken for sequencing was naive CD8+ T cells sorted from blood. The cell subset or site label of this sample denotes: CD45RA+CCR7+. The V gene is TRBV5-6 and the J gene is TRBJ1-4; too little of a D gene remains to name it. The DNA sequence is given as TGTGCCAGCAGCCTTGACGGCGGGGAAAAACTGTTTTTT. Translation gives CASSLDGGEKLFF.